These 27 T cell receptor beta chains were all obtained from the same sample, sequenced in a study of glioma-infiltrating T cells. The iRepertoire nested amplicon-rescue multiplex PCR amplified TCR alpha and beta CDR3s from RNA. TCRdb itself ran the multiplex PCR reads through MiXCR, one entry per CDR3 protein. Seen here are around 93,000 distinct CDR3 sequences, around 37% observed once, and the top ten hold more than 30%. Sequences were obtained from glioma tissue, nonneoplastic brain tissue, or PBMCs (not recorded which). The receptor set was obtained from a human donor with low-grade glioma or glioblastoma, undergoing nonglioma brain surgery, or in good health (not recorded which).

In its sample, this clonotype was seen once. A much larger clone differs by one base, so this may be a read error. This chain joins TRBV9 and TRBJ2-3; 10 bases agree with TRBD2. The CDR3 sequence is 15 residues long. CDR1 SGDLS and CDR2 YYNGEE come from the germline V gene. CDR3 amino acids: CASSQGLAETDTQCF. The CDR3 bases are TGTGCCAGCAGCCAAGGACTAGCGGAGACAGATACGCAGTGTTTT.

The sample holds many counts of this clonotype. This chain uses TRBV2 with TRBJ2-3; 10 bases map to TRBD2. Germline CDR1 reads SNHLY; CDR2 reads FYNNEI. This CDR3 comprises 14 residues. V lost 8 bases and J lost 6; bases outside the gene matches: 8. The CDR3 nucleotides read TGTGCCAGCCACAGCGGGGGGGCCATCGATACGCAGTATTTT. It encodes CASHSGGAIDTQYF. The full variable domain, in which reference TRBV2 and TRBJ2-3 provide the parts outside the CDR3, is EPEVTQTPSHQVTQMGQEVILRCVPISNHLYFYWYRQILGQKVEFLVSFYNNEISEKSEIFDDQFSVERPDGSNFTLKIRSTKLEDSAMYFCASHSGGAIDTQYFGPGTRLTVL.

This clonotype has a count of ten or more. The chain has TRBV29-1 and TRBJ1-1, with a tentative D call TRBD1 (5 bases). There are 14 residues in the CDR3. Looked up from germline, CDR1 is SQVTM and CDR2 is ANQGSEA. V dropped 6 bases and J dropped 1 base, with 15 bases sitting between them. The CDR3 DNA follows: TGCAGCGTAAGGATGCCGGGGGGGAACACTGAAGCTTTCTTT. This codes for CSVRMPGGNTEAFF.

CDR3: CSAAQGTVRDTQYF. CDR3 coding DNA: TGCAGTGCGGCCCAGGGTACCGTCCGGGATACCCAGTACTTC. The chain employs TRBV20-1 and TRBJ2-5, with D perhaps being TRBD1 or TRBD2 (5 bases each). Germline V gene data show CDR1 as DFQATT and CDR2 as SNEGSKA (reference sequence). The CDR3 is 14 amino acids. The V gene lost 6 bases and the J gene lost 8 bases, with 22 bases spanning the gap.

This clonotype occurred many times. The chain employs TRBV20-1 and TRBJ2-2, with D possibly TRBD2 on 6 matching bases. CDR3 length: 15 residues. CDR1 DFQATT and CDR2 SNEGSKA come from the germline V gene (reference sequence). V lost 5 bases and J 5 bases, leaving 18 bases between the germline ends. The CDR3 DNA is TGCAGTGCTCCCCCGGCGCGGGGAATTACCGGGGAGCTGTTTTTT. Translation: CSAPPARGITGELFF.

The table lists this clonotype with many counts. The gene calls are TRBV20-1 and TRBJ2-7, with a tentative D call TRBD1 (5 bases). Between the trimmed V and J ends, which lost 0 bases and 3 bases, there was a span of 15 bases. This CDR3 is built from 15 residues. The V gene's germline CDR1 is DFQATT and CDR2 SNEGSKA (reference sequence). CDR3 sequence reads: CSARDPETADYEQYF. CDR3 DNA sequence: TGCAGTGCTAGAGATCCGGAGACAGCCGACTACGAGCAGTACTTC.

The sample holds many counts of this clonotype. The genes are TRBV7-2 and TRBJ2-3; TRBD2 might be the D (6 bases). CDR3 size: 17 residues. CDR1 is SGHTA, CDR2 FQGNSA, per germline. Trimming cost V 1 base and J 2 bases, with 16 bases left between them. For the CDR3, the DNA is TGTGCCAGCAGCTTAGGCCGCCCGGGACTTCCCACAGATACGCAGTATTTT. This sequence encodes CASSLGRPGLPTDTQYF.

This clonotype has a count of ten or more. This chain links TRBV7-8 with TRBJ1-2; D is perhaps TRBD1 (5 bases). The ends were cut back, 5 bases at V and 7 bases at J, with 20 bases in the middle. Germline V gene data show CDR1 as SGHVS and CDR2 as FQNEAQ. The CDR3 sequence is 15 residues long. CDR3 nucleotides: TGTGCCAGCAGCCCTCCGGGACTTTCAACGGTTGGCTACACCTTC. Its protein product is CASSPPGLSTVGYTF.

This clonotype appeared many times. The V call is TRBV11-2, the J call TRBJ2-7; D is unresolved. Deletions cut 3 bases from V and 6 bases from J, with 6 bases between. CDR3 size: 11 residues. CDR1 is SGHAT, CDR2 FQNNGV, per germline. CDR3 sequence reads: CASSFNLEQYF. CDR3 in DNA: TGTGCCAGCAGCTTCAACCTCGAGCAGTACTTC.

This clonotype appeared a few times. For the CDR3, the DNA is TGTGCCTGGACCACGGAGGGTCAGGGTAACTATGGCTACACCTTC. The encoded protein is CAWTTEGQGNYGYTF. The gene calls are TRBV30 and TRBJ1-2; TRBD1 is a possible D gene (5 bases). Between the trimmed V and J ends, which lost 4 bases and 1 base, there was a span of 16 bases. Germline CDR1 is GTSNPN and CDR2 is SVGIG (reference sequence). This CDR3 has 15 amino acids. The full variable domain, its missing parts supplied by reference TRBV30 and TRBJ1-2, is SQTIHQWPATLVQPVGSPLSLECTVEGTSNPNLYWYRQAAGRGLQLLFYSVGIGQISSEVPQNLSASRPQDRQFILSSKKLLLSDSGFYLCAWTTEGQGNYGYTFGSGTRLTVV.

As regards this clonotype: An end of the junction differs from the germline gene, which may be a read error. The chain links TRBV6-5 to TRBJ1-1; 8 bases map to TRBD1. CDR1 is MNHEY and CDR2 is SVGAGI in the germline V gene. There are 15 residues in the CDR3. The CDR3, as DNA: TGTGCCAGCAGTGAAGGACAGGGAGGAGGCACTGAAGCTTGCTTT. Its translation is CASSEGQGGGTEACF.

In its sample, this clonotype was seen many times. The V gene is TRBV28, the J gene TRBJ2-3; maybe TRBD2 (5 bases). This CDR3 contains 13 residues. V was trimmed by 10 bases and J by 2 bases, leaving 13 bases between them. In germline, CDR1 is MDHEN, CDR2 SYDVKM. CDR3 sequence (DNA): TGTGCCACCCTGGAGGCACACACAGATACGCAGTATTTT. Its translation is CATLEAHTDTQYF.

This clonotype was seen many times. The rearrangement uses TRBV29-1 and TRBJ2-2; 7 bases agree with TRBD1. Losses at the gene ends were 7 bases for V and 2 bases for J; bases not matched to a gene: 7. CDR1 and CDR2 (germline): SQVTM, ANQGSEA. The CDR3 extends over 14 amino acids. The DNA of the CDR3 is TGCAGCGCCCGACAGGGAGAAAACACCGGGGAGCTGTTTTTT. Its translation is CSARQGENTGELFF.

Note on this clonotype: A junction end diverges from the germline sequence, so it may reflect a read error. The chain couples TRBV7-2 to TRBJ2-1; TRBD2 matches at 8 bases. Germline V lookup: CDR1 SGHTA, CDR2 FQGNSA. This CDR3 is built from 11 residues. CDR3 DNA sequence: TGTGCCAGAAGCTACACTAGCGGTAAGTTCTTC. This codes for CARSYTSGKFF.

This clonotype was seen ten or more times. This chain connects TRBV7-8 to TRBJ2-2, with TRBD2 matching over 10 bases. This CDR3 contains 16 residues. Germline V gene sequence: CDR1 SGHVS, CDR2 FQNEAQ. Trimming took 6 bases from V and 10 from J; bases not matched to a gene: 14. The CDR3 loop reads CASRPPRPGLAMELFF. CDR3 nucleotides: TGTGCCAGCAGGCCGCCAAGACCGGGACTAGCGATGGAGCTGTTTTTT.

This chain links TRBV20-1 with TRBJ2-1; D ambiguous. Between the trimmed V and J ends, which lost 7 bases and 6 bases, there was a span of 10 bases. The CDR3 loop spans 11 amino acids. The germline CDR1 and CDR2 sequences are DFQATT and SNEGSKA (reference sequence). CDR3 amino acids: CSDNALNEQFF. The CDR3, as DNA: TGCAGTGATAACGCACTCAATGAGCAGTTCTTC.

This chain links TRBV2 with TRBJ2-5, with D possibly TRBD1 on 5 matching bases. Trimming removed 8 bases from V and 2 bases from J, with 6 bases in between. Germline CDR1 reads SNHLY; CDR2 reads FYNNEI. The CDR3 has 11 amino acids. CDR3 sequence reads: CASQGQETQYF. DNA for the CDR3: TGTGCCAGCCAGGGACAAGAGACCCAGTACTTC. The full variable domain, its missing parts supplied by reference TRBV2 and TRBJ2-5, is EPEVTQTPSHQVTQMGQEVILRCVPISNHLYFYWYRQILGQKVEFLVSFYNNEISEKSEIFDDQFSVERPDGSNFTLKIRSTKLEDSAMYFCASQGQETQYFGPGTRLLVL.

The chain employs TRBV24-1 and TRBJ2-1; 15 bases align to TRBD2. This CDR3 comprises 14 residues. Germline CDR1 KGHDR, CDR2 SFDVKD. The CDR3 here is CAPPGLAGGNEQFF. As DNA, the CDR3 is TGTGCACCACCGGGACTAGCGGGGGGCAATGAGCAGTTCTTC.

This clonotype has a count of ten or more. V gene TRBV18 combines with J gene TRBJ2-1, with 8 bases lining up with TRBD1. Germline values: CDR1 KGHSH, CDR2 LQKENI. The length of the CDR3 is 15 residues. The V and J ends lost 2 bases and 7 bases, in that order; junction bases with no gene match: 7. The CDR3 DNA is TGTGCCAGCTCACCATCGGGACAGGCGGTGAATGAGCAGTTCTTC. This translates into CASSPSGQAVNEQFF. The whole variable domain, filled in from reference TRBV18 and TRBJ2-1, reads NAGVMQNPRHLVRRRGQEARLRCSPMKGHSHVYWYRQLPEEGLKFMVYLQKENIIDESGMPKERFSAEFPKEGPSILRIQQVVRGDSAAYFCASSPSGQAVNEQFFGPGTRLTVL.

As to this clonotype: A much more abundant neighbour one base away suggests this may be a read error. This chain joins TRBV12-3 or TRBV12-4 and TRBJ2-1; TRBD2 matches 10 bases. V trimming: 2 bases; J trimming: 12 bases; junction bases outside the gene matches: 10. The CDR3 runs 15 residues. The CDR3 bases are TGTGCCAGCAGTTTACTAGCGGGAGCTCGGGGTTGGCAGTTCTTC. It is translated as CASSLLAGARGWQFF.

There are many counts of this clonotype. This sequence joins TRBV7-6 and TRBJ2-7, with TRBD2 matching 7 bases. The CDR3 loop spans 14 amino acids. With V trimmed by 4 bases and J by 4 bases, 7 bases remained unmatched. From germline, CDR1 is SGHVS and CDR2 FNYEAQ. The DNA for the CDR3 is TGTGCCAGCAGCTCGCGGGAGAGCCCGTACGAGCAGTACTTC. This gives the protein CASSSRESPYEQYF.

The chain couples TRBV27 to TRBJ1-3; D gene ambiguous. There are 15 residues in the CDR3. Per the germline V gene, CDR1 is MNHEY and CDR2 is SMNVEV (reference sequence). V lost 4 bases and J lost 7, with 17 bases in between. This chain's CDR3 is CASSSTAGIRNTIYF. CDR3 DNA: TGTGCCAGCAGTTCAACGGCGGGGATAAGGAACACCATATATTTT.

This clonotype showed up many times. The chain uses TRBV11-2 and TRBJ2-4; D unresolved. V lost 3 bases and J 0 bases, leaving 15 bases between the germline ends. The CDR3 length is 17 residues. Germline V gene lookup returns CDR1 SGHAT and CDR2 FQNNGV. The CDR3 DNA sequence: TGTGCCAGCAGCTTCCGCCCGTCCAAGGCAGCCAAAAACATTCAGTACTTC. This sequence encodes CASSFRPSKAAKNIQYF.

This clonotype was seen at least ten times. This chain links TRBV29-1 with TRBJ2-1; no firm D call. The CDR3 spans 10 residues. V dropped 1 base and J dropped 6 bases, with 1 base sitting between them. Germline V gene data show CDR1 as SQVTM and CDR2 as ANQGSEA. The CDR3 DNA reads TGCAGCGTTGAAGGCAATGAGCAGTTCTTC. It codes for CSVEGNEQFF.

The chain carries TRBV11-2 and TRBJ1-1, with a weak D call TRBD1 (6 bases). The V gene's germline CDR1 is SGHAT and CDR2 FQNNGV. This CDR3 is 14 amino acids long. This CDR3 reads CAEGGGQGKTEAFF. The CDR3 DNA reads as TGTGCAGAAGGCGGGGGCCAGGGGAAAACTGAAGCTTTCTTT.

J is TRBJ2-5 and V is TRBV6-1; either TRBD1 or TRBD2 may supply D (5 bases each). V lost 6 bases and J lost 8, with 16 bases in between. Germline V gene sequence: CDR1 MNHNS, CDR2 SASEGT. There are 13 residues in the CDR3. CDR3 residues: CASRAHGGETQYF. The CDR3 nucleotides are TGTGCCAGCAGGGCCCATGGGGGAGAAACCCAGTACTTC.

This clonotype is judged medium-sized. The genes are TRBV6-1 and TRBJ2-1; unclear D gene. The germline gives CDR1 MNHNS, CDR2 SASEGT. V lost 2 bases and J 10 bases, leaving 9 bases between the germline ends. CDR3 length equals 12 residues. CDR3 DNA: TGTGCCAGCAGTGAATTGCTCTGGGAGCAGTTCTTC. Translated: CASSELLWEQFF.